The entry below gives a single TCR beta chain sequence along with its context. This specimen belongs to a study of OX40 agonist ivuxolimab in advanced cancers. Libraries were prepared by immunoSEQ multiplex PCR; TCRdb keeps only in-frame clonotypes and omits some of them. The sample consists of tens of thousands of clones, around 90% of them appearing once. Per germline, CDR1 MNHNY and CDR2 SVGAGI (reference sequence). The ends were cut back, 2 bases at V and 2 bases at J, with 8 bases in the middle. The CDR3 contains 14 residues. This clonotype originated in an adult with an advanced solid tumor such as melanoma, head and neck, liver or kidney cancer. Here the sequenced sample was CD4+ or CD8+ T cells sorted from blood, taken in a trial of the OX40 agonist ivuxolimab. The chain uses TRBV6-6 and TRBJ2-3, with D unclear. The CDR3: CASSYVGSTDTQYF. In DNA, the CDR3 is TGTGCCAGCAGTTACGTGGGGTCCACAGATACGCAGTATTTT.